This record concerns one TCR beta chain sequence. Its specificity is not known. The entry originates in a study of vaccination effects on CD4 cells after COVID-19. With the ViraFEST assay, the study expanded antigen-specific CD4+ T cells using viral peptide pools, then sequenced them. Researchers isolated CD4+ T cells once approximately 10 days of culture had elapsed. According to the study, vaccine recipients showed no prior SARS-CoV-2 infection and negative nucleocapsid antibodies. Clones were sequenced by immunoSEQ multiplex PCR, and TCRdb holds only the in-frame ones, with some missing. The sample has about 14,000 clones; approximately 82% are singletons. V was clipped by 0 bases and J by 7 bases, with 15 bases between them. The CDR3 extends over 15 amino acids. Overall study findings and caveats: The vaccine-induced clones of healthy vaccinees included only 1 of 255 that cross-reacted with common cold coronaviruses.

The material was CD4+ T cells from PBMCs cultured with HCoV-229E spike peptides, obtained before COVID-19 vaccination. The origin of this receptor is a human donor who received a COVID-19 vaccine. V is TRBV23-1 and J is TRBJ1-2; D is unresolved. TRBV23-1 counts as an open reading frame of uncertain function. This chain's CDR3 is CASSQSRGSSCGYTF. CDR3 nucleotide sequence: TGCGCCAGCAGTCAATCACGCGGATCTTCCTGTGGCTACACCTTC.